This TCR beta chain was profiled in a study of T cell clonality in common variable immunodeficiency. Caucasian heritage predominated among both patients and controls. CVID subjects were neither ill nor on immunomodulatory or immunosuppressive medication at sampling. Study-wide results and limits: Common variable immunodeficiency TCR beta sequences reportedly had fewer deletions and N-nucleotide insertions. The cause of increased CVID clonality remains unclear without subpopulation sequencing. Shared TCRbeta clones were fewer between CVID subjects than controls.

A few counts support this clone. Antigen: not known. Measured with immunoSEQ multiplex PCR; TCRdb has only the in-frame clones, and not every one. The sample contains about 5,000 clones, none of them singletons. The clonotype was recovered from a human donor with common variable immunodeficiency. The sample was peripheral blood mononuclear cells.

This CDR3 reads CASTKRSSYNEQFF. Partial CDR3 DNA: TGTGCCAGTACCAAGCGAAGCTCCTACAATGAG. This rearrangement joins TRBV19 to TRBJ2-1; D is unclear. The read finishes 3 residues shy of the CDR3 end, and the germline J gene is used to complete it. The CDR3 spans 14 residues. Germline V gene data show CDR1 as LNHDA and CDR2 as SQIVND (reference sequence). Trimming took off 7 bases at V and 0 bases at J, with 10 bases between the two ends.